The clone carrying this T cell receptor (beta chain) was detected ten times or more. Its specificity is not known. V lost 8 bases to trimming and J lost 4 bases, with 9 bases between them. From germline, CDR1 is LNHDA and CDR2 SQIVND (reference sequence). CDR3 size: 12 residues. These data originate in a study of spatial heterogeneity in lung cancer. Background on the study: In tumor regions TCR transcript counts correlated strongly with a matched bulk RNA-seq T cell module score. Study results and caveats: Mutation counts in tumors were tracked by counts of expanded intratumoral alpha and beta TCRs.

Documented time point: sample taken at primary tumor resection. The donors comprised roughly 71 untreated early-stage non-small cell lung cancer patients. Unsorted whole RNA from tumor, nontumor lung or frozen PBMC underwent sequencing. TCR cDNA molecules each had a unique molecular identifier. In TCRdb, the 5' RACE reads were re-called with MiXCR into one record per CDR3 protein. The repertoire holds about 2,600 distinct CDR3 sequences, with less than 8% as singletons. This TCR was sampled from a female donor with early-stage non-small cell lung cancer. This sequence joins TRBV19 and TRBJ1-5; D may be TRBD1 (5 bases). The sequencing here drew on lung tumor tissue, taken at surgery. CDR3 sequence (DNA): TGTGCCAGTTCGCAGGGTAATCAGCCCCAGCATTTT. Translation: CASSQGNQPQHF.